The TCR beta chain under discussion was sequenced for a study of monozygotic twins with inflammatory bowel disease. TCRdb reworked the 5' RACE reads into one entry per CDR3 protein, no DNA. Its table records more than 300,000 distinct CDR3 sequences. Germline assignment: CDR1 MNHEY and CDR2 SMNVEV (reference sequence). This CDR3 comprises 14 residues. This chain joins TRBV27 and TRBJ2-5; TCRdb returns TRBD1, unconfirmable since there is no DNA. The sequencing sample was made of blood. This receptor was obtained from a human donor with ulcerative colitis or Crohn's disease, or a healthy co-twin of an affected twin (not recorded which). The chain's CDR3 is CASSLAAGPGTQYF.